This T cell receptor beta chain emerged from a study of blood T cell repertoires in COVID-19 (dated by TCRdb to 2020 to 2021). In the study overall: Samples covering the acute and convalescent phases of COVID-19 were provided by collaborators in the United States, Italy and Spain. The material from the prospective study consisted of cDNA or gDNA derived from T cells, B-cell-depleted T cells, or PBMCs. Deeply sampled blood TCRbeta repertoires from subjects exposed to, actively infected with, or recovered from COVID-19 were included in the dataset. The repertoires were released in a freely available public database intended as a resource for research on the immune response to SARS-CoV-2. The samples were drawn from two sources: the first 160 participants of the ongoing ImmuneRACE study, and 1,200 or so subjects contributed by 6 global collaborators. Nearly every sample came with metadata listing a de-identified subject ID, COVID-19 status, age in years and sex. Where HLA class I and class II types were available, the types were taken from metadata supplied by the sample provider, not from assay-based typing.

About this clone: The specificity of this receptor is unknown. Base qualities were left out, and no much larger clone turns up one base away.

TCRbeta CDR3 regions were amplified from genomic DNA using the immunoSEQ Assay, a bias-controlled multiplex PCR. Processing in the source paper ran as follows. Within the assay, amplification of reference gene primers was used to estimate how many nucleated cells each sample contained. Sequence reads were collapsed and filtered to measure the absolute abundance of every unique TCRbeta CDR3 rearrangement. For each sample, productive Simpson clonality was calculated by taking the square root of Simpson's diversity index across productive rearrangements. The table comes from immuneACCESS by way of TCRdb, which keeps in-frame sequences with V and J called. Part of the clones is missing from these tables; in studies checked, under half for an unresolved V gene and the rest for unknown reasons. V, J and clone size reflect that table, while D and trimming were determined from the DNA. The sample has roughly 360,000 clones on record, under 85% of them singletons. The top ten constitute around 5.1% of the sample.

In the prospective study, participants were about 18 to 100 years old, resided in 24 geographic areas of the United States, and were enrolled through a virtual design. In the prospective study, cohorts were assigned on the basis of participant-reported clinical history obtained from a screening survey and a study questionnaire. ImmuneRACE Cohort 3 recovered participants were defined by two consecutive negative NP/OP PCR tests, healthcare professional clearance, or symptom resolution. Each participant in the prospective study had whole blood, serum and a nasopharyngeal or oropharyngeal swab collected by mobile phlebotomists. Participants in the prospective study had the option to provide additional blood draws and questionnaires over an approximately two-month period. Before DNA extraction, prospective study blood samples were shipped either frozen or at room temperature. Overall study results and their limits: Clinical and demographic metadata were provided uncurated, with the amount varying by source and participant.

This TCR was recovered from a woman aged 45-65 years who had recovered from COVID-19. Sequenced input: PBMCs or T cells enriched from blood (not recorded which).

The sequenced DNA: TGCGCCAGCAGCGACCATCCAGGGGACGGCTGGCAGTTCTTC. The resulting protein is CASSDHPGDGWQFF. The rearrangement combines TRBV5-1 with TRBJ2-1, and possibly TRBD1, on 6 matching bases. V drops 4 bases and J drops 12 bases, leaving 20 bases in between. From a lookup of the germline V gene, CDR1 and CDR2 are SGHRS and YFSETQ. Including the terminal cysteine and phenylalanine, the CDR3 comprises 14 residues. Only CDR3 DNA is held: 42 bases, read in frame from base 1.